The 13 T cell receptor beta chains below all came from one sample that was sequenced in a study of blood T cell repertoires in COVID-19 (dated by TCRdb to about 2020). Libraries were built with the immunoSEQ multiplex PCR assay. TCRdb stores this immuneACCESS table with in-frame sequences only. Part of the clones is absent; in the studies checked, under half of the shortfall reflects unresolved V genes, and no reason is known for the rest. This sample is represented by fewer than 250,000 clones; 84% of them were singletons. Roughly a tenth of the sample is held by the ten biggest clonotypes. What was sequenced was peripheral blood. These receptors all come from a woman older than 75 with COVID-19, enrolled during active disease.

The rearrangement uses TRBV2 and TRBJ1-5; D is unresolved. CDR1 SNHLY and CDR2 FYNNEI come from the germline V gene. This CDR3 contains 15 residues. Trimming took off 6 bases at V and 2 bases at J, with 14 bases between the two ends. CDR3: CASRSASGGNQPQHF. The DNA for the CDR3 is TGTGCCAGCAGAAGCGCCTCCGGTGGCAATCAGCCCCAGCATTTT.

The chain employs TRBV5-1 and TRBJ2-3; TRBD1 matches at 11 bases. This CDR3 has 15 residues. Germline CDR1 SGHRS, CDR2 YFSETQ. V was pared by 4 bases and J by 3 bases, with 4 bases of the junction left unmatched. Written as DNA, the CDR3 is TGCGCCAGCAGCGGTGGGACAGGGGGTACAGATACGCAGTATTTT. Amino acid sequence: CASSGGTGGTDTQYF.

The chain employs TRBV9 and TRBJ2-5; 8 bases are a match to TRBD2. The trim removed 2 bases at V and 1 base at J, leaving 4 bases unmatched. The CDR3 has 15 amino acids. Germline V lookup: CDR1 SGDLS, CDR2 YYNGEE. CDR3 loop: CASSVGGGSQETQYF. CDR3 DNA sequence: TGTGCCAGCAGCGTCGGCGGGGGGTCCCAAGAGACCCAGTACTTC.

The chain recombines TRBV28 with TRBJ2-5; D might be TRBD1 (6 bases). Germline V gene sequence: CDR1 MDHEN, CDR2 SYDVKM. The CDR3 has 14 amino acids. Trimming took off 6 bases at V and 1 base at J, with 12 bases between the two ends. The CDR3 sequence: CASSPGTTQETQYF. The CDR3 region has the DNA TGTGCCAGCAGCCCCGGGACAACCCAAGAGACCCAGTACTTC.

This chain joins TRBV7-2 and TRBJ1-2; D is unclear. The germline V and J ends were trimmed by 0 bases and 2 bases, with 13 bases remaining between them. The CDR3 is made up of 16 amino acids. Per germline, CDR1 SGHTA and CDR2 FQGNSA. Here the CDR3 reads CASSLAVGQLNYGYTF. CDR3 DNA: TGTGCCAGCAGCTTAGCAGTGGGCCAGTTAAACTATGGCTACACCTTC.

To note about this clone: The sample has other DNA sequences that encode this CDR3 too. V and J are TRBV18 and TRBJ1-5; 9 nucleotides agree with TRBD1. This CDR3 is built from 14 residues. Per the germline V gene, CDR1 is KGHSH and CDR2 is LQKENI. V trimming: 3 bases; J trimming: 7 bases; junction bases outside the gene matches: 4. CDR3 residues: CASSPGQGFQPQHF. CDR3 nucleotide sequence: TGTGCCAGCTCACCGGGACAGGGTTTCCAGCCCCAGCATTTT.

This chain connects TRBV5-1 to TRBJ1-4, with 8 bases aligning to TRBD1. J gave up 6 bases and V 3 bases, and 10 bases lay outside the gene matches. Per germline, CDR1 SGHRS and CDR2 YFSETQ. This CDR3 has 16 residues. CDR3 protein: CASSYTGGSVYEKLFF. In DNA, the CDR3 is TGCGCCAGCAGCTACACAGGGGGTTCAGTCTATGAAAAACTGTTTTTT.

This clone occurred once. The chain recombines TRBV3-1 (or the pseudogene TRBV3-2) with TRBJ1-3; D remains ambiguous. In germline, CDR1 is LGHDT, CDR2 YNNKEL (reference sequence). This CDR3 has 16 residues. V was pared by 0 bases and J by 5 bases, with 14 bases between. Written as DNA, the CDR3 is TGTGCCAGCAGCCAAGATAGTGGCGGTTCAAGAAACACCATATATTTT. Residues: CASSQDSGGSRNTIYF.

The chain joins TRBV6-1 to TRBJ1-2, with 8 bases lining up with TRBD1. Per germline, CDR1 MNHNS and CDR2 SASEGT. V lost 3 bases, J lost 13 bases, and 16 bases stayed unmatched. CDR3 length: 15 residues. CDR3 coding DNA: TGTGCCAGCAGTGATGAACCTCGGACAGGGACATATAGCACCTTC. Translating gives CASSDEPRTGTYSTF.

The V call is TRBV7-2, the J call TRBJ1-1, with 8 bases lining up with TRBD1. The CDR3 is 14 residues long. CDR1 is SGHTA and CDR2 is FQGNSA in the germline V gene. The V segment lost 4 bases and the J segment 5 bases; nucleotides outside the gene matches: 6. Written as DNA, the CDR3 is TGTGCCAGCAGCTATAATGACAGGGGTACTGAAGCTTTCTTT. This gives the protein CASSYNDRGTEAFF. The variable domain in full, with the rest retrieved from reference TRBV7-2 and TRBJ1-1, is GAGVSQSPSNKVTEKGKDVELRCDPISGHTALYWYRQSLGQGLEFLIYFQGNSAPDKSGLPSDRFSAERTGGSVSTLTIQRTQQEDSAVYLCASSYNDRGTEAFFGQGTRLTVV.

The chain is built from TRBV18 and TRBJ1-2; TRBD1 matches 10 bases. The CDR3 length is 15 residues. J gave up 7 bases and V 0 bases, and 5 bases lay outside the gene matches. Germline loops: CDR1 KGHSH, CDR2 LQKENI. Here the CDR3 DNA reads TGTGCCAGCTCACCACCGGGGACAGGGGTTGTTGGCTACACCTTC. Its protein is CASSPPGTGVVGYTF.

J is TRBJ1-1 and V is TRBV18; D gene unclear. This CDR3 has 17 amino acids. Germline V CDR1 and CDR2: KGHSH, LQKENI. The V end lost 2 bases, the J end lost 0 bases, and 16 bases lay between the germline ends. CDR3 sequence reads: CASSPTYVPGLNTEAFF. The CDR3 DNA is TGTGCCAGCTCACCAACATACGTGCCGGGGTTGAACACTGAAGCTTTCTTT.

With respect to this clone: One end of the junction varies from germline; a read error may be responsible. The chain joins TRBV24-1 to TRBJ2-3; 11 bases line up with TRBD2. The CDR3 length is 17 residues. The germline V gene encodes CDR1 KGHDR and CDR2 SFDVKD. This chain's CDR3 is CATSEPSVAGGQDAQYF. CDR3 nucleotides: TGTGCCACCAGTGAGCCTAGCGTAGCGGGGGGGCAAGATGCGCAGTATTTT.